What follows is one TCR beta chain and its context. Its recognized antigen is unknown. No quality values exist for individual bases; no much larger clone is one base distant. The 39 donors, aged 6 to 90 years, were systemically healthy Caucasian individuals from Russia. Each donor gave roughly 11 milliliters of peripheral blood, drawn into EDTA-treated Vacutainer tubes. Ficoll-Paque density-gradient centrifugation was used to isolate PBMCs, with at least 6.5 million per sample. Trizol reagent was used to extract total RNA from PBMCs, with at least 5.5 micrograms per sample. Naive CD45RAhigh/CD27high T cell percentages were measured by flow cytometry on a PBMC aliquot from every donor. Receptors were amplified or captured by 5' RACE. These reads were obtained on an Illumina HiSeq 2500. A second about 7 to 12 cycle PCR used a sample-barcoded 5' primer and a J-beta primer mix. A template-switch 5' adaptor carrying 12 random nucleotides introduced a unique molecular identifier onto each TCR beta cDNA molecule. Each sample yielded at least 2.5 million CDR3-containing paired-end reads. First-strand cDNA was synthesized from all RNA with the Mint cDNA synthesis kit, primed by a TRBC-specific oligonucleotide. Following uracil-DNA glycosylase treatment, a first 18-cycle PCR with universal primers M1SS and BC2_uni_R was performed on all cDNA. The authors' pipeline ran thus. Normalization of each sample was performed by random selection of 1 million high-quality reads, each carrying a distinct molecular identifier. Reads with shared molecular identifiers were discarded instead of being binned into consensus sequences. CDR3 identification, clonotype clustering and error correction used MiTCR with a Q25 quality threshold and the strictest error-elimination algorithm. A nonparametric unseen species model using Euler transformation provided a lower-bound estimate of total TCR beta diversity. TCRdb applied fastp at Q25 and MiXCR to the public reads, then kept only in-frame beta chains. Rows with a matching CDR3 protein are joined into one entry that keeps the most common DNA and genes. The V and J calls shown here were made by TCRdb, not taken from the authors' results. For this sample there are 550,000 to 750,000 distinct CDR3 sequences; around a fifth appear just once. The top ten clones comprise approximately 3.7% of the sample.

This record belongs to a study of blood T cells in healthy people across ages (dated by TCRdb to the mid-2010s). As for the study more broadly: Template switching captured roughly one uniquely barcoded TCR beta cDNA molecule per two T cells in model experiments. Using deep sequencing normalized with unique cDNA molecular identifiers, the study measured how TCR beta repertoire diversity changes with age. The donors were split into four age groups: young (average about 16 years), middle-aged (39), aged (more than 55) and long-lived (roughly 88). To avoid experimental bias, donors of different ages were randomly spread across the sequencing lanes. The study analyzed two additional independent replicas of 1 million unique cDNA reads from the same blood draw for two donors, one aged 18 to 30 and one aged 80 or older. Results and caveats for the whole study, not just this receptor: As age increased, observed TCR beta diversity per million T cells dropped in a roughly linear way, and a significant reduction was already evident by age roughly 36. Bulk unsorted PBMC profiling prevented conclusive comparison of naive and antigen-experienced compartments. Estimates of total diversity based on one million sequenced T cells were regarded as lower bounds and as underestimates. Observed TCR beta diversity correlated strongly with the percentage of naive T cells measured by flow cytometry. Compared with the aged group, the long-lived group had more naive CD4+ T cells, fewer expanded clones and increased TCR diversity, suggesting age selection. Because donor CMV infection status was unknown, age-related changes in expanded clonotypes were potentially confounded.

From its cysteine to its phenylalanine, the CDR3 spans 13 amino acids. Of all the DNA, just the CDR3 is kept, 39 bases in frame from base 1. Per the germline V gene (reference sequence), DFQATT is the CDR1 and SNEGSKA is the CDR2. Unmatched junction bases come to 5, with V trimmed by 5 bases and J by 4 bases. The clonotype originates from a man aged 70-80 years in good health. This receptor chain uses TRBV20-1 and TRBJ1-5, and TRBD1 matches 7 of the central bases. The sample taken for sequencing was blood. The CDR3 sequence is CSAETGLNQPQHF. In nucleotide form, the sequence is TGCAGTGCTGAGACAGGGCTAAATCAGCCCCAGCATTTT.